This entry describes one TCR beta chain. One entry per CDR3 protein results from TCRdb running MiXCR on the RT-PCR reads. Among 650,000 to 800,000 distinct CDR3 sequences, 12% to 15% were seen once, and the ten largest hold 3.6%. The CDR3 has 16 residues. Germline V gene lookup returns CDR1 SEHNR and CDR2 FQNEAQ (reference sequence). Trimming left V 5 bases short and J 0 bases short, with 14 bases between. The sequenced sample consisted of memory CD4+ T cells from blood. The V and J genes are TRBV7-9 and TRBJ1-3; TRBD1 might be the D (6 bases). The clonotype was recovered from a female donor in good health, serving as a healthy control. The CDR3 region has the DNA TGTGCCAGCAGCCCACAGGGATACCGCTCTGGAAACACCATATATTTT. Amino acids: CASSPQGYRSGNTIYF.